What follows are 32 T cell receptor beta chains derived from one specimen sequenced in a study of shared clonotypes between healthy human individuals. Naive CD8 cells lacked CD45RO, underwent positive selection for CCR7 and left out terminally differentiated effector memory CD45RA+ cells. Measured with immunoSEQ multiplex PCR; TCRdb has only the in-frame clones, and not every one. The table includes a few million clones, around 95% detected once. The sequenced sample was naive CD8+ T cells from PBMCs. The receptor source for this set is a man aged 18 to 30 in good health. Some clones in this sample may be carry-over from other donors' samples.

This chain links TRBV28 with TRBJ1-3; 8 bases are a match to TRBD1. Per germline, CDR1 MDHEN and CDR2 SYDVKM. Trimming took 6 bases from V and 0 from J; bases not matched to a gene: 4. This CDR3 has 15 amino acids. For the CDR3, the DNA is TGTGCCAGCAGGCGGGACAGGAGCTCTGGAAACACCATATATTTT. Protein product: CASRRDRSSGNTIYF.

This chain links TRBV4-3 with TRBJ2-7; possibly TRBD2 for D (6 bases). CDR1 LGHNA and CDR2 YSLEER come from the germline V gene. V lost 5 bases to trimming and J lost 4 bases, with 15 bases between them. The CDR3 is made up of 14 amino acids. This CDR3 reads CASSGGWGVYEQYF. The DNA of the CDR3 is TGCGCCAGCAGCGGAGGCTGGGGGGTGTACGAGCAGTACTTC.

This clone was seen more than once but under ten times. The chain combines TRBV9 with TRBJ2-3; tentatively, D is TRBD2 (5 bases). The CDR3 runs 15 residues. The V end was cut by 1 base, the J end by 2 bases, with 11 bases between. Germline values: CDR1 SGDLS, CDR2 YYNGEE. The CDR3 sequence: CASSVWERTTDTQYF. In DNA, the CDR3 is TGTGCCAGCAGCGTATGGGAGCGGACCACAGATACGCAGTATTTT.

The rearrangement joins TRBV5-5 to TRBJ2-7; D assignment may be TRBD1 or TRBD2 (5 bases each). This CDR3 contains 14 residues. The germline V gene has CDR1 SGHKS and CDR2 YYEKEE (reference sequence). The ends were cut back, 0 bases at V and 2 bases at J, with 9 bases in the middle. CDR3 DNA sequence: TGTGCCAGCAGCTTGGGGGACGCCCCCTACGAGCAGTACTTC. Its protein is CASSLGDAPYEQYF.

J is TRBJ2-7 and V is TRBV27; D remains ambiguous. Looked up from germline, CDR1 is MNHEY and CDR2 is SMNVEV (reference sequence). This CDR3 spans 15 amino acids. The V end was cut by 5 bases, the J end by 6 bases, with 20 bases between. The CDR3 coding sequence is TGTGCCAGCAGTATTGCCGGGTGGGCCACGGGCGAGCAGTACTTC. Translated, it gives CASSIAGWATGEQYF.

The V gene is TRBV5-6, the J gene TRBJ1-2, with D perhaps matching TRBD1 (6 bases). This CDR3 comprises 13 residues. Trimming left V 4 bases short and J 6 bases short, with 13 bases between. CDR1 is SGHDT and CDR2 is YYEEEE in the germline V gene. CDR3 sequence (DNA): TGTGCCAGCAGCCCATGGGGGCCGGATGGCTACACCTTC. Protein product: CASSPWGPDGYTF.

This CDR3 reads CASSTGGGEKLFF. CDR3 nucleotide sequence: TGTGCCAGCAGTACAGGGGGCGGTGAAAAACTGTTTTTT. The rearrangement uses TRBV27 and TRBJ1-4, with TRBD1 identical over 9 bases. The ends lost 5 bases at V and 7 bases at J; junction bases unmatched: 2. Germline V gene lookup returns CDR1 MNHEY and CDR2 SMNVEV (reference sequence). The length of the CDR3 is 13 residues. The complete variable domain, with remaining parts taken from reference TRBV27 and TRBJ1-4, reads EAQVTQNPRYLITVTGKKLTVTCSQNMNHEYMSWYRQDPGLGLRQIYYSMNVEVTDKGDVPEGYKVSRKEKRNFPLILESPSPNQTSLYFCASSTGGGEKLFFGSGTQLSVL.

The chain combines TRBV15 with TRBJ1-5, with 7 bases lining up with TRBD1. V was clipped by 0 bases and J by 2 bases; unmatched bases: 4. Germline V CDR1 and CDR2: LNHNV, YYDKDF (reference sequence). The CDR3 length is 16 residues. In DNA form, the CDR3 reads TGTGCCACCAGCAGAGAGGGACAGTGGGGCAATCAGCCCCAGCATTTT. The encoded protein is CATSREGQWGNQPQHF.

CDR3 DNA sequence: TGTGCCAGCAGTGCCCCTCGCAGCTCCTACAATGAGCAGTTCTTC. Protein: CASSAPRSSYNEQFF. The V call is TRBV6-1, the J call TRBJ2-1, with D uncertain. Per germline, CDR1 MNHNS and CDR2 SASEGT. This CDR3 comprises 15 residues. V was shortened by 4 bases and J by 0 bases, with 10 bases between the two germline ends.

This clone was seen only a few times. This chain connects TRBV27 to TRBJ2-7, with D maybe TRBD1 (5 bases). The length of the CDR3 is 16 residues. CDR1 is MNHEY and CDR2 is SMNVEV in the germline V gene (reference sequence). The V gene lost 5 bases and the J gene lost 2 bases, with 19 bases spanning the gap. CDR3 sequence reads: CASSPSKGSSTYEQYF. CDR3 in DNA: TGTGCCAGCAGTCCCTCGAAGGGGTCCTCTACCTACGAGCAGTACTTC.

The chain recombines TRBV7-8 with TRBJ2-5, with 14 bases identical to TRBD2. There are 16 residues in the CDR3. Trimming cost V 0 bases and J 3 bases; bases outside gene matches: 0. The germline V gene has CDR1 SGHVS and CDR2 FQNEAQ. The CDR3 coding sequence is TGTGCCAGCAGCTTAGCGGGACTAGCGGGAGAAGAGACCCAGTACTTC. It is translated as CASSLAGLAGEETQYF. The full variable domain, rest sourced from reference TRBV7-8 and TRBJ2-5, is GAGVSQSPRYKVAKRGQDVALRCDPISGHVSLFWYQQALGQGPEFLTYFQNEAQLDKSGLPSDRFFAERPEGSVSTLKIQRTQQEDSAVYLCASSLAGLAGEETQYFGPGTRLLVL.

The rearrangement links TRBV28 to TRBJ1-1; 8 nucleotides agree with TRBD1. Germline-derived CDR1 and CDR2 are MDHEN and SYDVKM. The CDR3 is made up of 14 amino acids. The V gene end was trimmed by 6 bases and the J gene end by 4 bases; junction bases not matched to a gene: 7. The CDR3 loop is CASRYPGGFTEAFF. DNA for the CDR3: TGTGCCAGCAGATATCCAGGGGGCTTCACTGAAGCTTTCTTT.

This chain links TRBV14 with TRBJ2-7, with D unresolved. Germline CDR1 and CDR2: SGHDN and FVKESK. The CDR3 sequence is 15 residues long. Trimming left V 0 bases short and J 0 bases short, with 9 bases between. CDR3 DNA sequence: TGTGCCAGCAGCCAAGATTGGGGAAACTCCTACGAGCAGTACTTC. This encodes CASSQDWGNSYEQYF.

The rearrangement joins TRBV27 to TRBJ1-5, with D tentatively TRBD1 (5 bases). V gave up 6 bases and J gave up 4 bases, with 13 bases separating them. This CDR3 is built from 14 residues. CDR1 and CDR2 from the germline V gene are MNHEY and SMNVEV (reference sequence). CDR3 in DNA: TGTGCCAGCAGGGGACGCGGGGGGAATCAGCCCCAGCATTTT. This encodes CASRGRGGNQPQHF.

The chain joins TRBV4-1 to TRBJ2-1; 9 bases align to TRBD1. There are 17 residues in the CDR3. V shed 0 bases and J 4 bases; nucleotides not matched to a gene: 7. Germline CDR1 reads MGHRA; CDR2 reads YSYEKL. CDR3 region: CASSQDIGTGTYNEQFF. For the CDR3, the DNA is TGCGCCAGCAGCCAAGATATAGGGACAGGGACATACAATGAGCAGTTCTTC.

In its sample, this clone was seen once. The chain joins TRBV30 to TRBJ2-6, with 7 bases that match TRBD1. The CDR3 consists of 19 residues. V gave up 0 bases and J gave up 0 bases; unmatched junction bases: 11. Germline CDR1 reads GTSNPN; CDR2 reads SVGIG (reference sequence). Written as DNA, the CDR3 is TGTGCCTGGAGTGTACCTTTCGACAGGGTAGGCTCTGGGGCCAACGTCCTGACTTTC. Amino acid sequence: CAWSVPFDRVGSGANVLTF.

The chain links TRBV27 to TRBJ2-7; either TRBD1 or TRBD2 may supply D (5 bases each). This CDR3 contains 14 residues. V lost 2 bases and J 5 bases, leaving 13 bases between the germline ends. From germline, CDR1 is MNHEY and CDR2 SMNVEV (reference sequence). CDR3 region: CASSLRIMGHEQYF. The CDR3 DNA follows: TGTGCCAGCAGTTTAAGGATCATGGGACACGAGCAGTACTTC.

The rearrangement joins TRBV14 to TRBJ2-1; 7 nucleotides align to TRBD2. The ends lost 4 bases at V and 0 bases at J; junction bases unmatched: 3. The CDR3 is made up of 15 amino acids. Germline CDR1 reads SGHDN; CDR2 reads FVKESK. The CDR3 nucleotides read TGTGCCAGCAGCCCGACTAGCACCTCCTACAATGAGCAGTTCTTC. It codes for CASSPTSTSYNEQFF.

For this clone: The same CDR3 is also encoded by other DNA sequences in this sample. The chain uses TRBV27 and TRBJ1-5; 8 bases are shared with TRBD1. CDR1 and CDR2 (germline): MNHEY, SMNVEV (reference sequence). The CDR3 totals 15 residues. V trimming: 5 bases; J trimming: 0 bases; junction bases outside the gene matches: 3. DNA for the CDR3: TGTGCCAGCAGTCCAGGGACAGGTAGCAATCAGCCCCAGCATTTT. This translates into CASSPGTGSNQPQHF.

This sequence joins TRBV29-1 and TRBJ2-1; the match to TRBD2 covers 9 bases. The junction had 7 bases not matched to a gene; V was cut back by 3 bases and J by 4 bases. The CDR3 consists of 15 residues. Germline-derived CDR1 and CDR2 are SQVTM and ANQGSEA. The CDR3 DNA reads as TGCAGCGTTGAGGTAGCCCTAGCGGGGTACAATGAGCAGTTCTTC. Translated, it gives CSVEVALAGYNEQFF.

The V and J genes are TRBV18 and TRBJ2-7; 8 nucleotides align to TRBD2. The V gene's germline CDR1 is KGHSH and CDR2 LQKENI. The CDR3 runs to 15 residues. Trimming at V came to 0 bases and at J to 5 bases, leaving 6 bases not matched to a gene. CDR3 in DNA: TGTGCCAGCTCACCACCCGGGAGGGAGGGAGACGAGCAGTACTTC. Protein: CASSPPGREGDEQYF.

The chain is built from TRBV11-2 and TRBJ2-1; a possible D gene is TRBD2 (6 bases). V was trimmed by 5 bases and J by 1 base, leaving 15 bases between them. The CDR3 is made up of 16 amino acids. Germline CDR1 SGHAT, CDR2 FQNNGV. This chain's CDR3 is CASSLSGVDSYNEQFF. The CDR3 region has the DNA TGTGCCAGCAGCCTTAGCGGAGTCGATTCCTACAATGAGCAGTTCTTC. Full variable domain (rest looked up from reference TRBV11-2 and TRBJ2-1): EAGVAQSPRYKIIEKRQSVAFWCNPISGHATLYWYQQILGQGPKLLIQFQNNGVVDDSQLPKDRFSAERLKGVDSTLKIQPAKLEDSAVYLCASSLSGVDSYNEQFFGPGTRLTVL.

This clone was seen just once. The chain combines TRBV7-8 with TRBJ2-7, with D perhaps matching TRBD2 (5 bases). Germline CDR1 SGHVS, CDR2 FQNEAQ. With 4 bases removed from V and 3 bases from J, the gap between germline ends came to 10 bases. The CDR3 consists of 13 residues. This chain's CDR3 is CASSSYTSYEQYF. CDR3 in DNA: TGTGCCAGCAGCTCATACACTAGCTACGAGCAGTACTTC. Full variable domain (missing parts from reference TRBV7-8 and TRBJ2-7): GAGVSQSPRYKVAKRGQDVALRCDPISGHVSLFWYQQALGQGPEFLTYFQNEAQLDKSGLPSDRFFAERPEGSVSTLKIQRTQQEDSAVYLCASSSYTSYEQYFGPGTRLTVT.

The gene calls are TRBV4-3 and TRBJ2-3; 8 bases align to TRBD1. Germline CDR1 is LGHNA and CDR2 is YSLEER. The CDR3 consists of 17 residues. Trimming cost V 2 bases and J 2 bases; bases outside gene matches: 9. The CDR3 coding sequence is TGCGCCAGCAGCCAAACGGGACAGGAGTACTTCACAGATACGCAGTATTTT. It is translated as CASSQTGQEYFTDTQYF.

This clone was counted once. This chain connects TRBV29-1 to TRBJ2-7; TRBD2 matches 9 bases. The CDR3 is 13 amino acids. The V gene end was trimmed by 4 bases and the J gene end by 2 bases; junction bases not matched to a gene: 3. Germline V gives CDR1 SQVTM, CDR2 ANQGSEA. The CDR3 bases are TGCAGCGTTGTAGCTAGCGGGACCTACGAGCAGTACTTC. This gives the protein CSVVASGTYEQYF.

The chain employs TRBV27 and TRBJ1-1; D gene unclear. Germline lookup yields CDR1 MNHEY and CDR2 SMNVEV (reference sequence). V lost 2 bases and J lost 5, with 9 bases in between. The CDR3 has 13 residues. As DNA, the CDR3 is TGTGCCAGCAGTTTAGTGGGTTGGACTGAAGCTTTCTTT. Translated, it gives CASSLVGWTEAFF.

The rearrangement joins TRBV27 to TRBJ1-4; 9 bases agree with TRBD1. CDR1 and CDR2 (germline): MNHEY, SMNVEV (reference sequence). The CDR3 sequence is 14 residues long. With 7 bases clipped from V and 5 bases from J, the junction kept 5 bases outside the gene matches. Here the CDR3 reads CASKGTGTNEKLFF. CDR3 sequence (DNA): TGTGCCAGCAAAGGGACAGGGACCAATGAAAAACTGTTTTTT.

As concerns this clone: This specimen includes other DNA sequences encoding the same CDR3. The CDR3 bases are TGCAGCGTTGAGGGTAGAGGGGGGAATGAGCAGTTCTTC. The encoded protein is CSVEGRGGNEQFF. The V gene is TRBV29-1, the J gene TRBJ2-1; D assignment may be TRBD1 or TRBD2 (6 bases each). Deletions cut 3 bases from V and 7 bases from J, with 13 bases between. Germline V gives CDR1 SQVTM, CDR2 ANQGSEA. The CDR3 runs to 13 residues.

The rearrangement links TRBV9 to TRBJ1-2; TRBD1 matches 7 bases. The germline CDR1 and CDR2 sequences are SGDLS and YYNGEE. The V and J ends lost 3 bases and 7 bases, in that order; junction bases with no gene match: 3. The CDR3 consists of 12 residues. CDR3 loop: CASSASGGGYTF. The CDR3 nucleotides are TGTGCCAGCAGCGCATCAGGGGGTGGCTACACCTTC.

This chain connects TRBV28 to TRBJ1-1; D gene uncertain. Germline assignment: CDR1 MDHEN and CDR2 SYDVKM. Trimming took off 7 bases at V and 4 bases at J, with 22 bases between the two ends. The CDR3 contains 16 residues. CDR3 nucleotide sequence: TGTGCCAGCAAGCCTTCGGTTTCGGCGTGGCCCACTGAAGCTTTCTTT. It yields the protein CASKPSVSAWPTEAFF.

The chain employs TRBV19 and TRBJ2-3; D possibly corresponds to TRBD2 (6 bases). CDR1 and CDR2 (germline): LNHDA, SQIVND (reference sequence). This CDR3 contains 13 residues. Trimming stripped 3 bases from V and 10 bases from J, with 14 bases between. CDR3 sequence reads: CASSIVGSDAQYF. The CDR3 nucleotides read TGTGCCAGTAGTATCGTCGGGAGCGACGCGCAGTATTTT.

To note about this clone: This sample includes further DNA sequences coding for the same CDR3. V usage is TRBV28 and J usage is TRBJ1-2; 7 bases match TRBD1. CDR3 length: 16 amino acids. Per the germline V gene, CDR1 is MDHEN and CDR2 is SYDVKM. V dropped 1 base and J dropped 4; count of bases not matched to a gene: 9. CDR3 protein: CASSLSMGQSIYGYTF. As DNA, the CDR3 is TGTGCCAGCAGTTTATCTATGGGACAGTCAATCTATGGCTACACCTTC.